Only a few counts were recorded for the clone carrying this T cell receptor beta chain. The antigen is unknown. This sample is drawn from a study of response to subunit inactivated influenza vaccine. Findings and limits, study-wide: The authors suggested that few new T cells are recruited per seasonal influenza vaccination.

TCRdb reprocessed the RT-PCR reads via MiXCR and lists one record per CDR3 protein. The sample shows over 750,000 distinct CDR3 sequences, 21% of them seen only once. This clonotype originated in a man aged 45-65 years who received an inactivated influenza vaccine. The source material was PBMCs from blood, sampled 5 days after vaccination.

The DNA of the CDR3 is TGTGCCATCAGAGGGGCTAGCGGTAACACCGGGGAGCTGTTTTTT. The encoded protein is CAIRGASGNTGELFF. The chain recombines TRBV10-3 with TRBJ2-2; 7 nucleotides line up with TRBD2. Unmatched junction bases numbered 6, after V lost 6 bases and J lost 2 bases. CDR1 ENHRY and CDR2 SYGVKD come from the germline V gene. This CDR3 spans 15 amino acids.